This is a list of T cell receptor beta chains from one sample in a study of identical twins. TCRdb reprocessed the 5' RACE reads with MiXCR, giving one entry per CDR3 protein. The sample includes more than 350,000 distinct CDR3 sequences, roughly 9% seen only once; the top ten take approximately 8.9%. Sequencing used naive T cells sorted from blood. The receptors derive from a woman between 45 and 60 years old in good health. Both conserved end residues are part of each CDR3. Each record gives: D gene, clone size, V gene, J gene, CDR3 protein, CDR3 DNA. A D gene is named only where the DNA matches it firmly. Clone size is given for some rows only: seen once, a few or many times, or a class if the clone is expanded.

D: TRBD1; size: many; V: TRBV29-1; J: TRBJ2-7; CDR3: CSVVPGGSSEQYF; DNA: TGCAGCGTTGTTCCAGGGGGCTCGAGTGAGCAGTACTTC
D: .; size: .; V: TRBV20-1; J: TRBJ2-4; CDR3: CSASATGAKNIQYF; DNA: TGCAGTGCTAGTGCAACTGGGGCCAAAAACATTCAGTACTTC
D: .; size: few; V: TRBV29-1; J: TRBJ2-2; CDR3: CSGRDSLSPRELFF; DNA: TGCAGCGGGCGGGACAGCCTTTCACCGAGGGAGCTGTTTTTT
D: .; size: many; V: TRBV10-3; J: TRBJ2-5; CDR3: CAISGLEETQYF; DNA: TGTGCCATCAGTGGACTAGAAGAGACCCAGTACTTC
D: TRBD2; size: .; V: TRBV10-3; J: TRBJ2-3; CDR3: CAIDGNPLAGGTDTQYF; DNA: TGTGCCATTGACGGTAACCCCTTAGCGGGAGGCACAGATACGCAGTATTTT
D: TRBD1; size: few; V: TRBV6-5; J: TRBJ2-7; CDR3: CASSRQGTYEQYF; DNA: TGTGCCAGCAGCCGACAGGGGACCTACGAGCAGTACTTC
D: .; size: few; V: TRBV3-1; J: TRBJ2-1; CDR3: CASSLPWASDEQFF; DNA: TGTGCCAGCAGCCTTCCCTGGGCGAGCGATGAGCAGTTCTTC
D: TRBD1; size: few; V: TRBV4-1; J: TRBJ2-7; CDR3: CASSQAGQADEQYF; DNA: TGCGCCAGCAGCCAGGCCGGACAGGCGGACGAGCAGTACTTC
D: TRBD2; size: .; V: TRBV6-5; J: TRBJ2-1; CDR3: CASRPAGPYNEQFF; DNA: TGTGCCAGCAGACCAGCGGGACCTTACAATGAGCAGTTCTTC
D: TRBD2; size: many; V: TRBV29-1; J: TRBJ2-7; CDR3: CSASGLAGDPPYEQYF; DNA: TGCAGCGCCTCTGGGCTAGCGGGAGACCCACCCTACGAGCAGTACTTC
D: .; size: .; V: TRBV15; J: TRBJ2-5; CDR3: CATSRGLKETQYF; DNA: TGTGCCACCAGCAGAGGCCTAAAGGAGACCCAGTACTTC
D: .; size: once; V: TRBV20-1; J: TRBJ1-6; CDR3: CSARAGENSPLHF; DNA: TGCAGTGCTAGAGCAGGGGAAAATTCACCCCTCCACTTT
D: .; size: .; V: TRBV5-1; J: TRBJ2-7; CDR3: CASSSTLGTYEQYF; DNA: TGCGCCAGCAGCTCGACACTAGGGACCTACGAGCAGTACTTC
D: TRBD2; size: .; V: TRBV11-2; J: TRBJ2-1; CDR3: CASSLGWSGRVREQFF; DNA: TGTGCCAGCAGCTTAGGGTGGAGCGGGAGGGTCAGGGAGCAGTTCTTC
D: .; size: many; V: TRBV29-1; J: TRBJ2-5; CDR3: CSHLWGGAETQYF; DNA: TGCAGCCATCTCTGGGGCGGGGCAGAGACCCAGTACTTC
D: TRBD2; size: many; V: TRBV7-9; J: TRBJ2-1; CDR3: CASSLYVGGPHNEQFF; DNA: TGTGCCAGCAGCTTATATGTGGGAGGGCCCCATAATGAGCAGTTCTTC
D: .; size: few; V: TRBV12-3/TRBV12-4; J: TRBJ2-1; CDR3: CASSPGLYEHFF; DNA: TGTGCCAGCAGTCCCGGACTTTATGAGCACTTCTTC